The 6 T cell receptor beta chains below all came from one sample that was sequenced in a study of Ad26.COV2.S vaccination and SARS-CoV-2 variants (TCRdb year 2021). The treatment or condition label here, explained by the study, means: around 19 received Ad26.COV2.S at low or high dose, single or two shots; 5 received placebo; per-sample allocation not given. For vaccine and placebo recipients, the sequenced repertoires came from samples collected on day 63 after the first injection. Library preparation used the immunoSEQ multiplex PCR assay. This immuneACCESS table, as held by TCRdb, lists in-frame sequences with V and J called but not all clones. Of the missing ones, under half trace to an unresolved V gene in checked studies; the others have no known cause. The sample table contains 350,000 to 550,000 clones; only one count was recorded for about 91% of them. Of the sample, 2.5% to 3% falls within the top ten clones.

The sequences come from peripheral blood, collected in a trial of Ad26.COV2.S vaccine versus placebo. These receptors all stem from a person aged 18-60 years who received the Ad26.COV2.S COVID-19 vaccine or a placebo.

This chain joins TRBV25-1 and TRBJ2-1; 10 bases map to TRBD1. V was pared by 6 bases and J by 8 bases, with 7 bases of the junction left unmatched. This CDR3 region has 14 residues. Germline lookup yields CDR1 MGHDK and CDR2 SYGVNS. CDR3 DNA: TGTGCCAGCAGGGAAAGGGACAGGGGCGATGAGCAGTTCTTC. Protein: CASRERDRGDEQFF. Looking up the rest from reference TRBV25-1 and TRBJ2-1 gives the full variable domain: EADIYQTPRYLVIGTGKKITLECSQTMGHDKMYWYQQDPGMELHLIHYSYGVNSTEKGDLSSESTVSRIRTEHFPLTLESARPSHTSQYLCASRERDRGDEQFFGPGTRLTVL.

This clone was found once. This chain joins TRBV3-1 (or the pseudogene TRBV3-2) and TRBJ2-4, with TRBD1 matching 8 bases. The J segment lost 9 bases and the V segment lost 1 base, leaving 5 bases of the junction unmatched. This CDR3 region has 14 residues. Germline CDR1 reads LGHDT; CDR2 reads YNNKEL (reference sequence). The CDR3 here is CASSQGQGYGIQYF. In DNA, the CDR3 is TGTGCCAGCAGCCAAGGACAGGGGTATGGCATTCAGTACTTC.

The CDR3 DNA follows: TGTGCCAGCAGCCCCACATCGGTCATGAACACTGAAGCTTTCTTT. It specifies CASSPTSVMNTEAFF. The chain links TRBV14 to TRBJ1-1; D is undetermined. The CDR3 covers 15 residues. Germline CDR1 is SGHDN and CDR2 is FVKESK. V lost 4 bases and J lost 0, with 12 bases in between.

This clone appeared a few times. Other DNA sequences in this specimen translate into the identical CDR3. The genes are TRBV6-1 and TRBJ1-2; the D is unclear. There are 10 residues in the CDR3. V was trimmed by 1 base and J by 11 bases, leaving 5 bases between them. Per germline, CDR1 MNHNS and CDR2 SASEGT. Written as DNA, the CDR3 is TGTGCCAGCAGTGAAGTTGGTTACACCTTC. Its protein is CASSEVGYTF.

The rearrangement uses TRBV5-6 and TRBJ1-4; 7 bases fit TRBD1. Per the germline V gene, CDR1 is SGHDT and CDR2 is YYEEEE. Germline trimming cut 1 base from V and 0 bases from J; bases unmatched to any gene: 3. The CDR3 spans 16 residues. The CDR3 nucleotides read TGTGCCAGCAGCTTGAAGGGGGCGGCAACTAATGAAAAACTGTTTTTT. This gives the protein CASSLKGAATNEKLFF. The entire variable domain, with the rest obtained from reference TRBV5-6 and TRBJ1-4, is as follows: DAGVTQSPTHLIKTRGQQVTLRCSPKSGHDTVSWYQQALGQGPQFIFQYYEEEERQRGNFPDRFSGHQFPNYSSELNVNALLLGDSALYLCASSLKGAATNEKLFFGSGTQLSVL.

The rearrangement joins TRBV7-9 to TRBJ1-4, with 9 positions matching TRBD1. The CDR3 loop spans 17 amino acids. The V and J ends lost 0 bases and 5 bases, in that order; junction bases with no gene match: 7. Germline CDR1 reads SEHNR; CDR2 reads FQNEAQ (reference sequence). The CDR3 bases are TGTGCCAGCAGCTTAGCCCGAAGGGGACAGGGAAATGAAAAACTGTTTTTT. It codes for CASSLARRGQGNEKLFF.